The rows below give T cell receptor beta chains drawn from one sample of a study of T cell responses to AZD1222 COVID-19 vaccine. The protocol was immunoSEQ multiplex PCR, while the TCRdb copy is restricted to in-frame clones and leaves out a portion. The sample lists roughly 120,000 clones, 88% seen once, with approximately 19% in the top ten. The starting material was peripheral blood, obtained on day 0 of MenACWY control vaccination. All receptors come from an adult in good health. The CDR3 runs from the conserved cysteine through the conserved F or W. A D gene is named only where the DNA matches it firmly. Expanded clones are given a class, and other clones once, few, many or no size at all.

V	D	size	J	DNA	CDR3
TRBV15	TRBD2	-	TRBJ2-1	TGTGCCACCAACCCGGGAGGCGGCGGGAGGGCCAATGAGCAGTTCTTC	CATNPGGGGRANEQFF
TRBV7-2	-	few	TRBJ2-7	TGTGCCAGCAGCTTCGAGGGCCTGGGCGAGCAGTACTTC	CASSFEGLGEQYF
TRBV6-5	-	-	TRBJ2-7	TGTGCCAGCAGTCCCCGGCGGGGCCTTTTTTACGAGCAGTACTTC	CASSPRRGLFYEQYF
TRBV24-1	TRBD1	-	TRBJ2-7	TGTGCCACCAGTGATGTTCCAATTGGCGCAGGGGGCAGCGAGCAGTACTTC	CATSDVPIGAGGSEQYF
TRBV28	TRBD1	-	TRBJ1-5	TGTGCCAGCAGTTACAGGGGCTATCAGCCCCAGCATTTT	CASSYRGYQPQHF
TRBV19	TRBD2	-	TRBJ2-7	TGTGCCAGTAGTATCTCGCTAGCGGGAGAGGTCGAGCAGTACTTC	CASSISLAGEVEQYF
TRBV19	-	-	TRBJ1-1	TGTGCCAGTAGTACGCCCGGATCTGAAGCTTTCTTT	CASSTPGSEAFF
TRBV10-1	-	-	TRBJ2-7	TGCGCCAGCAGTCCGGGACTCCCGTCCTACGAGCAGTACTTC	CASSPGLPSYEQYF
TRBV2	-	-	TRBJ2-5	TGTGCCAGCAGTTCCGCCACGAGGACGGGACAAGAGACCCAGTACTTC	CASSSATRTGQETQYF
TRBV10-3	-	-	TRBJ1-5	TGTGCCATCAGTGAGGGAGAGGATAGCCAGCCCCAGCATTTT	CAISEGEDSQPQHF
TRBV6-5	-	-	TRBJ2-2	TGTGCCAGCAGTTCACAGGGCTCGAACACCGGGGAGCTGTTTTTT	CASSSQGSNTGELFF
TRBV19	-	-	TRBJ1-1	TGTGCCAGTAGCCTACCCGGGGGGGTGAACACTGAAGCTTTCTTT	CASSLPGGVNTEAFF
TRBV27	TRBD1	-	TRBJ1-5	TGTGCCAGCAGTCCCGACAGGGGAGGATCAGCGGCCCAGCATTTT	CASSPDRGGSAAQHF
TRBV5-1	-	-	TRBJ2-3	TGCGCCAGCAGCGTCGAAATTAGCACAGATACGCAGTATTTT	CASSVEISTDTQYF
TRBV25-1	-	-	TRBJ1-3	TGTGCCAGCAGTGAATTTGTTGGGCCGGGAAACACCATATATTTT	CASSEFVGPGNTIYF
TRBV4-1	TRBD2	-	TRBJ2-7	TGCGCCAGCAGCCAGGAGAGCGGGAGGGCCTACGAGCAGTACTTC	CASSQESGRAYEQYF
TRBV4-2	TRBD2	-	TRBJ2-7	TGTGCCAGCAGCCAAGAACCTAGCGGGAGTGACGAGCAGTACTTC	CASSQEPSGSDEQYF
TRBV7-9	-	once	TRBJ2-7	TGTGCCAGCAGCTTGGAGCACAGGGAGAACGAGCAGTACTTC	CASSLEHRENEQYF
TRBV5-1	-	-	TRBJ1-2	TGCGCCAGCCGCGAGATCCCAGGAACGGGTGGCTACACCTTC	CASREIPGTGGYTF
TRBV5-5	TRBD1	-	TRBJ1-3	TGTGCCAGCAGCTTGGTGGGACAGGGAAACACCATATATTTT	CASSLVGQGNTIYF
TRBV19	TRBD1	-	TRBJ2-5	TGTGCCAGTAGTGCCCCCGGGACAGGCCAAGAGACCCAGTACTTC	CASSAPGTGQETQYF
TRBV6-5	-	few	TRBJ2-1	TGTGCCTCTCCGGGGCCAAAGTACAATGAGCAGTTCTTC	CASPGPKYNEQFF
TRBV7-9	-	-	TRBJ2-5	TGTGCCAGCAGCGCGGACAGAACGGTCGAGACCCAGTACTTC	CASSADRTVETQYF
TRBV2	-	-	TRBJ1-1	TGTGCCAGCCTCCCCCGGGCGGGCACTGAAGCTTTCTTT	CASLPRAGTEAFF
TRBV11-2	-	-	TRBJ2-2	TGTGCCAGCAGCCTCGGACCCCCCGGGGAGCTGTTTTTT	CASSLGPPGELFF
TRBV5-1	-	-	TRBJ1-1	TGCGCCTCCGCTAGAACCGGAGATAACACTGAAGCTTTCTTT	CASARTGDNTEAFF
TRBV28	-	-	TRBJ1-3	TGTGCCAGCAGTCCCCACCTGGGGGACCCCTCTGGAAACACCATATATTTT	CASSPHLGDPSGNTIYF
TRBV2	TRBD1	-	TRBJ2-2	TGTGCCAGCAGGGACAGGGGGCTGGACACCGGGGAGCTGTTTTTT	CASRDRGLDTGELFF
TRBV12-5	-	-	TRBJ1-2	TGTGCTAGTGTCAACGGCCTTTATGGCTACACCTTC	CASVNGLYGYTF